The 3 T cell receptor beta chains below come from one sample, sequenced in a study of shared clonotypes between healthy human individuals (TCRdb year 2020). The library came from the immunoSEQ multiplex PCR assay. Here the immuneACCESS table is served through TCRdb, limited to in-frame sequences with V and J called. Missing clones are a known gap in these copies; in checked studies unresolved V genes cover under half, and the rest lacks a known reason. This sample gives some 1,400,000 clones in total; 95% to 97% of them show up just once. The ten biggest clones cover over 1% of the sample. The sequenced sample was naive CD4+ T cells sorted from blood. The cell subset or site label, as the study defines it: CD45RA+ positively selected. Every receptor here comes from a man aged 30 to 39 in good health.

The chain links TRBV5-6 to TRBJ1-2, with 8 bases fitting TRBD1. The junction had 4 bases not matched to a gene; V was cut back by 1 base and J by 8 bases. Germline V gives CDR1 SGHDT, CDR2 YYEEEE. The CDR3 has 13 residues. The DNA of the CDR3 is TGTGCCAGCAGCTTGCCGGCAGGGGGCGGCTACACCTTC. Its protein product is CASSLPAGGGYTF.

The chain has TRBV7-9 and TRBJ2-4; TRBD1 agrees at 8 bases. Trimming took 8 bases from V and 2 from J; bases not matched to a gene: 8. Germline lookup yields CDR1 SEHNR and CDR2 FQNEAQ (reference sequence). The CDR3 consists of 15 residues. The DNA of the CDR3 is TGTGCCAGCTGCCAGGGGGCGCTGACCAAAAACATTCAGTACTTC. Encoded protein: CASCQGALTKNIQYF.

The rearrangement joins TRBV19 to TRBJ1-4; no firm D call. Trimming stripped 5 bases from V and 8 bases from J, with 24 bases between. CDR1 LNHDA and CDR2 SQIVND come from the germline V gene (reference sequence). This CDR3 contains 17 residues. CDR3 nucleotide sequence: TGTGCCAGTAGTCTCCGCCGGGTAGGGCCTATACCCGAAAAACTGTTTTTT. This codes for CASSLRRVGPIPEKLFF.